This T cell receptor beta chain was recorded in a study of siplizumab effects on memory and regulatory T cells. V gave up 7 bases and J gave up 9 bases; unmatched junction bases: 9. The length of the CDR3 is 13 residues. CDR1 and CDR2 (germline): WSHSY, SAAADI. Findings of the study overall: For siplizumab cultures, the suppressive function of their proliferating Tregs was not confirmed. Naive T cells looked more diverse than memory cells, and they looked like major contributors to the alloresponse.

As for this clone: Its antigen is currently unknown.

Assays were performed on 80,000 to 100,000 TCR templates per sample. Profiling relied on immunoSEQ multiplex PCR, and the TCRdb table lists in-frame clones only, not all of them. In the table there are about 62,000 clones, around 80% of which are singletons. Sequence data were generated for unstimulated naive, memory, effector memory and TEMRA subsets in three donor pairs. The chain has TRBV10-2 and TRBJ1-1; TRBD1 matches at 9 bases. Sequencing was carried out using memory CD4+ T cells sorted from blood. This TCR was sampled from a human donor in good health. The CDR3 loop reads CASNAEGQGKAFF. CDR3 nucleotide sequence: TGCGCCAGCAACGCTGAGGGACAGGGAAAAGCTTTCTTT.